The 20 T cell receptor beta chains listed next were all sequenced from one sample in a study of blood T cell repertoires in COVID-19. Here immunoSEQ multiplex PCR was the method, and the copy in TCRdb shows in-frame clones only, minus some. The repertoire holds around 100,000 clones, with around 91% as singletons. Specimen: peripheral blood. These receptors were obtained from an elderly woman with acute or convalescent COVID-19.

The chain uses TRBV7-9 and TRBJ1-1, with 10 nucleotides matching TRBD1. Germline CDR1 and CDR2: SEHNR and FQNEAQ (reference sequence). Germline trimming cut 3 bases from V and 4 bases from J; bases unmatched to any gene: 5. This CDR3 region has 15 residues. DNA of the CDR3: TGTGCCAGCAGCTTGGGGACAGGGGACGGCACTGAAGCTTTCTTT. As protein: CASSLGTGDGTEAFF.

The chain uses TRBV19 and TRBJ2-1, with 8 bases lining up with TRBD1. This CDR3 has 14 amino acids. Trimming removed 9 bases from V and 4 bases from J; junction bases left unmatched: 8. Per the germline V gene, CDR1 is LNHDA and CDR2 is SQIVND (reference sequence). CDR3 DNA: TGTGCCAGCACGACAGGGGAAGGATACAATGAGCAGTTCTTC. This encodes CASTTGEGYNEQFF.

The V and J genes are TRBV7-2 and TRBJ1-1; D unresolved. CDR3 size: 12 residues. Trimming cost V 5 bases and J 5 bases, with 9 bases left between them. CDR1 and CDR2 from the germline V gene are SGHTA and FQGNSA. CDR3 in DNA: TGTGCCAGCAGCGTCCAGGTAACTGAAGCTTTCTTT. This codes for CASSVQVTEAFF. The entire variable domain, with the rest obtained from reference TRBV7-2 and TRBJ1-1, is as follows: GAGVSQSPSNKVTEKGKDVELRCDPISGHTALYWYRQSLGQGLEFLIYFQGNSAPDKSGLPSDRFSAERTGGSVSTLTIQRTQQEDSAVYLCASSVQVTEAFFGQGTRLTVV.

This chain links TRBV11-3 with TRBJ2-3; D unresolved. Trimming pared 4 bases from V and 2 bases from J, leaving 16 bases between. The CDR3 contains 16 residues. Germline CDR1 reads SGHNT; CDR2 reads YENEEA. The CDR3 DNA follows: TGTGCCAGCAGCTACCAGGTCATGGAAGACACAGATACGCAGTATTTT. Its protein product is CASSYQVMEDTDTQYF.

This clone was observed a single time. The chain carries TRBV6-5 and TRBJ2-1, with a weak D call TRBD2 (7 bases). V lost 7 bases, J lost 0 bases, and 13 bases lay in between. Germline loops: CDR1 MNHEY, CDR2 SVGAGI. The CDR3 covers 15 residues. CDR3 residues: CASTERDNSYNEQFF. The CDR3 DNA sequence: TGTGCCAGCACCGAGCGGGACAACTCCTACAATGAGCAGTTCTTC.

V is TRBV4-1 and J is TRBJ2-5; 11 bases match TRBD2. The CDR3 has 16 residues. Trimming at V came to 4 bases and at J to 5 bases, leaving 9 bases not matched to a gene. CDR1 and CDR2 (germline): MGHRA, YSYEKL. The CDR3 region has the DNA TGCGCCAGCAGCCGAAATAGCGGGGGGGCCGATGAGACCCAGTACTTC. Encoded protein: CASSRNSGGADETQYF.

The chain links TRBV30 to TRBJ2-7; tentative D call: TRBD2 (7 bases). The ends were cut back, 0 bases at V and 2 bases at J, with 14 bases in the middle. Germline-derived CDR1 and CDR2 are GTSNPN and SVGIG (reference sequence). The CDR3 consists of 15 residues. The CDR3 loop is CAWSVPGGLPYEQYF. CDR3 DNA: TGTGCCTGGAGTGTACCGGGGGGCCTCCCCTACGAGCAGTACTTC.

The chain combines TRBV30 with TRBJ1-2; 7 nucleotides line up with TRBD1. This CDR3 spans 13 amino acids. Per the germline V gene, CDR1 is GTSNPN and CDR2 is SVGIG (reference sequence). V lost 1 base, J lost 4 bases, and 3 bases stayed unmatched. The CDR3 bases are TGTGCCTGGAGTGCCTGGGACAGCTATGGCTACACCTTC. Protein product: CAWSAWDSYGYTF.

The chain uses TRBV2 and TRBJ1-2; tentative D call: TRBD1 (6 bases). The CDR3 runs to 14 residues. Looked up from germline, CDR1 is SNHLY and CDR2 is FYNNEI. V was shortened by 2 bases and J by 3 bases, with 10 bases between the two germline ends. CDR3 in amino acids: CASSELRGDYGYTF. The CDR3, as DNA: TGTGCCAGCAGTGAACTCAGGGGTGACTATGGCTACACCTTC.

The rearrangement links TRBV19 to TRBJ1-1; 8 bases map to TRBD1. CDR3 length equals 15 residues. Germline CDR1 reads LNHDA; CDR2 reads SQIVND (reference sequence). Germline trimming cut 4 bases from V and 4 bases from J; bases unmatched to any gene: 8. This CDR3 reads CASSRPGGPSTEAFF. The CDR3 nucleotides are TGTGCCAGTAGTAGACCAGGGGGCCCGAGCACTGAAGCTTTCTTT.

This CDR3 reads CASQDREDSPLHF. The CDR3 DNA sequence: TGTGCCAGCCAGGACAGGGAAGATTCACCCCTCCACTTT. V and J are TRBV2 and TRBJ1-6; 8 nucleotides align to TRBD1. The CDR3 runs to 13 residues. Germline CDR1 is SNHLY and CDR2 is FYNNEI. V was pared by 8 bases and J by 8 bases, with 5 bases of the junction left unmatched.

This chain joins TRBV5-5 and TRBJ2-3; 9 nucleotides line up with TRBD1. This CDR3 contains 14 residues. The trim removed 4 bases at V and 7 bases at J, leaving 7 bases unmatched. Germline loops: CDR1 SGHKS, CDR2 YYEKEE (reference sequence). As DNA, the CDR3 is TGTGCCAGCAGCCCGGGACAGGGTTTTAATACGCAGTATTTT. Encoded protein: CASSPGQGFNTQYF.

This chain joins TRBV9 and TRBJ1-6; 8 positions agree with TRBD1. The CDR3 is 15 residues long. V was pared by 4 bases and J by 6 bases, with 6 bases of the junction left unmatched. CDR1 and CDR2 (germline): SGDLS, YYNGEE. This chain's CDR3 is CASSPRTGFNSPLHF. For the CDR3, the DNA is TGTGCCAGCAGCCCCCGGACAGGGTTTAATTCACCCCTCCACTTT.

The chain has TRBV24-1 and TRBJ2-5, with D perhaps matching TRBD2 (6 bases). The CDR3 has 13 amino acids. V lost 9 bases and J lost 0, with 10 bases in between. Germline CDR1 is KGHDR and CDR2 is SFDVKD. CDR3 DNA sequence: TGTGCCACCGGTCGGGGGAACCAAGAGACCCAGTACTTC. Amino acid sequence: CATGRGNQETQYF.

The rearrangement links TRBV29-1 to TRBJ1-1; a possible D gene is TRBD1 (5 bases). The ends were cut back, 3 bases at V and 0 bases at J, with 5 bases in the middle. CDR3 length: 12 amino acids. The germline gives CDR1 SQVTM, CDR2 ANQGSEA. Here the CDR3 reads CSVDRVNTEAFF. In DNA, the CDR3 is TGCAGCGTTGACAGGGTGAACACTGAAGCTTTCTTT.

The chain carries TRBV19 and TRBJ1-4; 8 bases are shared with TRBD1. The V gene's germline CDR1 is LNHDA and CDR2 SQIVND (reference sequence). The V gene end was trimmed by 6 bases and the J gene end by 6 bases; junction bases not matched to a gene: 6. The CDR3 sequence is 14 residues long. The CDR3 DNA reads TGTGCCAGTAGCCTACAGGGGGTGGATGAAAAACTGTTTTTT. Its translation: CASSLQGVDEKLFF.

The CDR3 is CASSARDRANTEAFF. The CDR3 DNA sequence: TGTGCCAGCAGTGCCAGGGACAGGGCAAACACTGAAGCTTTCTTT. V gene TRBV2 combines with J gene TRBJ1-1, with 9 nucleotides matching TRBD1. The germline V gene has CDR1 SNHLY and CDR2 FYNNEI. V lost 4 bases and J lost 2; bases outside the gene matches: 5. There are 15 residues in the CDR3.

This chain connects TRBV7-2 to TRBJ1-4; 12 bases are a match to TRBD1. The junction had 3 bases not matched to a gene; V was cut back by 5 bases and J by 8 bases. This CDR3 region has 14 residues. Germline V gene data show CDR1 as SGHTA and CDR2 as FQGNSA. The CDR3 region has the DNA TGTGCCAGCAGCCGGGGACAGGGGGCGGAAAAACTGTTTTTT. Its translation: CASSRGQGAEKLFF.

The rearrangement links TRBV5-1 to TRBJ1-6, with D perhaps TRBD1 (5 bases). Looked up from germline, CDR1 is SGHRS and CDR2 is YFSETQ. The germline V and J ends were trimmed by 4 bases and 7 bases, with 15 bases remaining between them. CDR3 size: 15 residues. CDR3: CASSPRGGENSPLHF. The CDR3 region has the DNA TGCGCCAGCAGCCCCCGGGGAGGGGAGAATTCACCCCTCCACTTT.

The chain links TRBV2 to TRBJ1-3; D is possibly TRBD1 (5 bases). Looked up from germline, CDR1 is SNHLY and CDR2 is FYNNEI. The CDR3 length is 14 residues. V lost 5 bases and J 4 bases, leaving 12 bases between the germline ends. The CDR3 reads CASSRTWGGNTIYF. The CDR3, as DNA: TGTGCCAGCAGTAGGACATGGGGAGGAAACACCATATATTTT.